This T cell receptor beta chain derives from a study of shared clonotypes between healthy human individuals. Study-wide results and limits: Apart from blood, nothing was sampled; tissue repertoires likely differ. Clonotypes that were shared across a handful of donors made up around 5% of naive CD4 clonotypes.

Naive CD8 isolation took CD45RO-negative cells positively selected for CCR7 and excluded terminally differentiated effector memory CD45RA+ cells. Authors' analysis steps: ImmunoSEQ gave junction-only sequences without quality scores, so filtering differed. TCRdb keeps only in-frame clones here, not all; method: immunoSEQ multiplex PCR. V, J and clone size are taken as reported in that table, and D and trimming were inferred from the DNA itself. Of approximately 2,000,000 clones listed, 85% to 95% are singletons. Details on this clone: Its antigen is not identified.

The length of the CDR3 is 12 residues. Germline lookup yields CDR1 SGHAT and CDR2 FQDESV (reference sequence). V was clipped by 1 base and J by 4 bases, with 4 bases between them. The J gene is TRBJ1-2, the V gene TRBV11-1, with D unresolved. Sequenced sample: naive CD8+ T cells from PBMCs. The clonotype was recovered from a man younger than 35 in good health. Some clones in this sample may be carry-over from other donors' samples. The DNA for the CDR3 is TGTGCCAGCAGCTTAGAGGGCTATGGCTACACCTTC. It translates to CASSLEGYGYTF. Full variable domain (rest looked up from reference TRBV11-1 and TRBJ1-2): EAEVAQSPRYKITEKSQAVAFWCDPISGHATLYWYRQILGQGPELLVQFQDESVVDDSQLPKDRFSAERLKGVDSTLKIQPAELGDSAMYLCASSLEGYGYTFGSGTRLTVV.